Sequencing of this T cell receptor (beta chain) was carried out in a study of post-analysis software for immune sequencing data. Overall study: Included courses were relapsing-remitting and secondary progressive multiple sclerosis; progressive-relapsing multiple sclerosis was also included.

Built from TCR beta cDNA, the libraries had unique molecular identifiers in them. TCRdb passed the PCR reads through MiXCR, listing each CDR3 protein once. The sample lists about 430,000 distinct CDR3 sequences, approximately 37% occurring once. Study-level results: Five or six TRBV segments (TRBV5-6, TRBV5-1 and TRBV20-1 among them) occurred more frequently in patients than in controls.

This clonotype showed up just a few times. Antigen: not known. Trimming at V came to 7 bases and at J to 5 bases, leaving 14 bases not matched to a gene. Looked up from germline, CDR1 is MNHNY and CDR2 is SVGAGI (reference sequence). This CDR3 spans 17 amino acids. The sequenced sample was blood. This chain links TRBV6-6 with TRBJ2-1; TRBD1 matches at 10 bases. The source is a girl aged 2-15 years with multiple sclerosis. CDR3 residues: CASNRVGDRGNNNEQFF. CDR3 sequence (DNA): TGTGCCAGCAACCGCGTCGGGGACAGGGGCAATAACAATGAGCAGTTCTTC.